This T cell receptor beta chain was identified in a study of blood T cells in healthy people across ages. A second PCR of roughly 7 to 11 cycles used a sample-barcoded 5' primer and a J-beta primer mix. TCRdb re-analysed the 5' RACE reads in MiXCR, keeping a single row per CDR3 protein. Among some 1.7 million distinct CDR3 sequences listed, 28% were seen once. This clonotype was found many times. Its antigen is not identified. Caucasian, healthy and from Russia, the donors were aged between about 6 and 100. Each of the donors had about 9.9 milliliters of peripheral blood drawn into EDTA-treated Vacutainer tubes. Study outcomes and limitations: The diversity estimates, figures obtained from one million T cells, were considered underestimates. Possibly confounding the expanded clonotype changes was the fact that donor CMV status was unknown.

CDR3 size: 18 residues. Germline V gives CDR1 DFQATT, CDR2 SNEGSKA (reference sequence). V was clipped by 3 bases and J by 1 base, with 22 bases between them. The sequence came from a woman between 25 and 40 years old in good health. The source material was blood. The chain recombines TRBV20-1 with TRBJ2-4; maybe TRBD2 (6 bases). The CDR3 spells CSASPSFAGMVAKNIQYF. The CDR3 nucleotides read TGCAGTGCTAGTCCGTCATTCGCGGGAATGGTGGCCAAAAACATTCAGTACTTC.